This T cell receptor (beta chain) was sequenced for a study of T cells expressing NK-cell markers. Background on the study: The TCR beta repertoires were obtained from sorted CD3+CD56+NKG2C+, CD3+CD56+NKG2C- and CD3+CD56-NKG2C+ T cells.

On this clonotype: The antigen remains unidentified.

One entry per CDR3 protein, without DNA, is what TCRdb gives after re-calling the 5' RACE reads. Seen in this sample are 20,000 to 25,000 distinct CDR3 sequences; the ten most common clones hold 58%. This CDR3 has 15 residues. Overall study findings and caveats: A handful of donors likewise had their CD3+CD56-NKG2C+ fraction led by these clonotypes. No clear determination of HCMV specificity was made for expanded NKG2C+ T cell clones. The contribution of dominant NKG2C+ clonotypes to CD8+ T cells in five to seven donors was about 1.0-7.0%.

Sequencing used blood T cells: a sorted CD56 or NKG2C T cell subset, CD4+ or CD8+ T cells, or bulk PBMC T cells (not recorded which). The V and J genes are TRBV12-3 or TRBV12-4 and TRBJ1-6; there is no DNA to check the TCRdb D call of TRBD1. This sequence was found in a man aged 18-70 years in good health. The CDR3 spells CASRASGTRFSPLHF.